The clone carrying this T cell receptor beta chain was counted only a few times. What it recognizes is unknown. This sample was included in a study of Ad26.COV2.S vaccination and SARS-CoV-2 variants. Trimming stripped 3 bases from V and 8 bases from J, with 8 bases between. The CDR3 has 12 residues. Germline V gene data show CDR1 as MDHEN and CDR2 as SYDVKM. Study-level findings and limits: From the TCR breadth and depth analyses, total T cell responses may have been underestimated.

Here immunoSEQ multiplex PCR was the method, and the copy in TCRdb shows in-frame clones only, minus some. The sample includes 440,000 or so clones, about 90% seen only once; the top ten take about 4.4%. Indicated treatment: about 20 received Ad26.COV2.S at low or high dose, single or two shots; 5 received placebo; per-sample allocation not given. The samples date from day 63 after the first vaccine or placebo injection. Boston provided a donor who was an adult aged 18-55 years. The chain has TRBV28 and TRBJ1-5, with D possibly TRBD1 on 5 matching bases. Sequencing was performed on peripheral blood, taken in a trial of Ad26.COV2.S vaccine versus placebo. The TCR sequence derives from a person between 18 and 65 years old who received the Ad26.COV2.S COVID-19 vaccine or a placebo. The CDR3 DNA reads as TGTGCCAGCAGTTTCGGGGCAAAGCCCCAGCATTTT. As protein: CASSFGAKPQHF. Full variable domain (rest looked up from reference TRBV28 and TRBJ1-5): DVKVTQSSRYLVKRTGEKVFLECVQDMDHENMFWYRQDPGLGLRLIYFSYDVKMKEKGDIPEGYSVSREKKERFSLILESASTNQTSMYLCASSFGAKPQHFGDGTRLSIL.